Below, 13 T cell receptor beta chains from the same sample are listed, as sequenced in a study of blood T cell repertoires in COVID-19. Repertoires were generated with immunoSEQ multiplex PCR, while TCRdb's copy carries only in-frame clones and drops some. The sample yields fewer than 300,000 clones, about 87% seen once. Material for sequencing was peripheral blood. These receptors were collected from a human donor in a cohort sampled during active COVID-19.

The genes are TRBV14 and TRBJ1-6, with TRBD1 matching 8 bases. CDR3 length: 15 residues. CDR1 is SGHDN and CDR2 is FVKESK in the germline V gene. The ends lost 4 bases at V and 9 bases at J; junction bases unmatched: 8. CDR3 loop: CASSLWTGISSPLHF. As DNA, the CDR3 is TGTGCCAGCAGCCTTTGGACAGGGATCAGTTCACCCCTCCACTTT.

This chain's CDR3 is CASSSRAPPGTYEQYF. The CDR3 DNA sequence: TGTGCCAGCAGCTCCCGAGCACCTCCGGGGACCTACGAGCAGTACTTC. The V and J genes are TRBV13 and TRBJ2-7, with D perhaps TRBD2 (5 bases). V gave up 4 bases and J gave up 2 bases, with 18 bases separating them. Germline V gene sequence: CDR1 PRHDT, CDR2 FYEKMQ (reference sequence). CDR3 length equals 16 residues. Together with reference TRBV13 and TRBJ2-7, the CDR3 gives the full variable domain: AAGVIQSPRHLIKEKRETATLKCYPIPRHDTVYWYQQGPGQDPQFLISFYEKMQSDKGSIPDRFSAQQFSDYHSELNMSSLELGDSALYFCASSSRAPPGTYEQYFGPGTRLTVT.

The chain employs TRBV6-5 and TRBJ2-6; D unclear. V was pared by 4 bases and J by 0 bases, with 4 bases between. There are 14 residues in the CDR3. Germline V gene data show CDR1 as MNHEY and CDR2 as SVGAGI. CDR3 coding DNA: TGTGCCAGCAGTTGGGCCTCTGGGGCCAACGTCCTGACTTTC. This encodes CASSWASGANVLTF.

The table lists this clone with a few counts. The gene calls are TRBV6-2 or TRBV6-3 and TRBJ2-1, with D maybe TRBD1 (5 bases). Trimming pared 2 bases from V and 0 bases from J, leaving 11 bases between. Germline lookup yields CDR1 MNHEY and CDR2 SVGEGT. This CDR3 is 16 amino acids long. This chain's CDR3 is CASSYRQGFSYNEQFF. In DNA form, the CDR3 reads TGTGCCAGCAGTTACCGCCAGGGATTCTCCTACAATGAGCAGTTCTTC.

This clone was seen a handful of times. The chain is built from TRBV9 and TRBJ2-3; D call uncertain. This CDR3 has 12 amino acids. Germline V lookup: CDR1 SGDLS, CDR2 YYNGEE. Trimming stripped 0 bases from V and 6 bases from J, with 5 bases between. In DNA form, the CDR3 reads TGTGCCAGCAGCGTAGATCGGGATACGCAGTATTTT. Its protein is CASSVDRDTQYF. Looking up the rest from reference TRBV9 and TRBJ2-3 gives the full variable domain: DSGVTQTPKHLITATGQRVTLRCSPRSGDLSVYWYQQSLDQGLQFLIQYYNGEERAKGNILERFSAQQFPDLHSELNLSSLELGDSALYFCASSVDRDTQYFGPGTRLTVL.

The V call is TRBV7-8, the J call TRBJ1-4; D remains unclear. The CDR3 is made up of 16 amino acids. Germline lookup yields CDR1 SGHVS and CDR2 FQNEAQ. Trimming removed 5 bases at V and 3 bases at J, with 16 bases between. In DNA form, the CDR3 reads TGTGCCAGCAGCCTATTGTGGGCAGCCCCTAATGAAAAACTGTTTTTT. Protein sequence: CASSLLWAAPNEKLFF.

The rearrangement links TRBV5-6 to TRBJ1-2; possible D gene TRBD1, 5 bases. In germline, CDR1 is SGHDT, CDR2 YYEEEE. This CDR3 has 14 amino acids. The V end lost 4 bases, the J end lost 6 bases, and 16 bases lay between the germline ends. Here the CDR3 reads CASSEAGSGDGYTF. Here the CDR3 DNA reads TGTGCCAGCAGCGAAGCAGGGAGCGGGGATGGCTACACCTTC.

The V gene is TRBV7-3, the J gene TRBJ2-1; 12 bases align to TRBD2. CDR3 length: 15 residues. CDR1 is SGHTA and CDR2 is FQGTGA in the germline V gene. V lost 0 bases and J lost 9; bases outside the gene matches: 3. The DNA for the CDR3 is TGTGCCAGCAGCTTAACGTCTAGCGGGAGGGGTGAGCAGTTCTTC. Amino acids: CASSLTSSGRGEQFF.

This chain joins TRBV5-1 and TRBJ1-2; the match to TRBD1 covers 8 bases. From germline, CDR1 is SGHRS and CDR2 YFSETQ. The CDR3 totals 16 residues. V lost 0 bases and J lost 2; bases outside the gene matches: 6. The DNA for the CDR3 is TGCGCCAGCAGCTTGGAGAGGACAGGGATCAACTATGGCTACACCTTC. Protein: CASSLERTGINYGYTF.

This chain links TRBV9 with TRBJ1-2; D gene ambiguous. The germline V gene encodes CDR1 SGDLS and CDR2 YYNGEE. Trimming took off 3 bases at V and 5 bases at J, with 20 bases between the two ends. CDR3 length: 16 amino acids. CDR3 sequence (DNA): TGTGCCAGCAGCGCCCGACTGGTATCCACAAGGTATGGCTACACCTTC. Encoded protein: CASSARLVSTRYGYTF.

This chain uses TRBV5-1 with TRBJ2-1; TRBD1 matches 12 bases. This CDR3 has 17 residues. Germline CDR1 is SGHRS and CDR2 is YFSETQ. Germline trimming cut 2 bases from V and 5 bases from J; bases unmatched to any gene: 8. Here the CDR3 DNA reads TGCGCCAGCAGCTTATCAGGGACAGGGGGCCTAGACAATGAGCAGTTCTTC. Protein: CASSLSGTGGLDNEQFF.

The chain employs TRBV4-3 and TRBJ1-6, with 8 bases that match TRBD1. V dropped 2 bases and J dropped 0; count of bases not matched to a gene: 6. The CDR3 is made up of 18 amino acids. Looked up from germline, CDR1 is LGHNA and CDR2 is YSLEER. For the CDR3, the DNA is TGCGCCAGCAGCCAACTGACAGGGGACGGCTCCTATAATTCACCCCTCCACTTT. Protein sequence: CASSQLTGDGSYNSPLHF.

The chain links TRBV6-2 or TRBV6-3 to TRBJ1-2, with TRBD1 matching over 10 bases. The CDR3 extends over 15 amino acids. Germline CDR1 reads MNHEY; CDR2 reads SVGEGT. The trim removed 4 bases at V and 2 bases at J, leaving 4 bases unmatched. CDR3 sequence reads: CASSSPGQGNYGYTF. The CDR3 DNA is TGTGCCAGCAGTTCCCCGGGACAGGGGAACTATGGCTACACCTTC.